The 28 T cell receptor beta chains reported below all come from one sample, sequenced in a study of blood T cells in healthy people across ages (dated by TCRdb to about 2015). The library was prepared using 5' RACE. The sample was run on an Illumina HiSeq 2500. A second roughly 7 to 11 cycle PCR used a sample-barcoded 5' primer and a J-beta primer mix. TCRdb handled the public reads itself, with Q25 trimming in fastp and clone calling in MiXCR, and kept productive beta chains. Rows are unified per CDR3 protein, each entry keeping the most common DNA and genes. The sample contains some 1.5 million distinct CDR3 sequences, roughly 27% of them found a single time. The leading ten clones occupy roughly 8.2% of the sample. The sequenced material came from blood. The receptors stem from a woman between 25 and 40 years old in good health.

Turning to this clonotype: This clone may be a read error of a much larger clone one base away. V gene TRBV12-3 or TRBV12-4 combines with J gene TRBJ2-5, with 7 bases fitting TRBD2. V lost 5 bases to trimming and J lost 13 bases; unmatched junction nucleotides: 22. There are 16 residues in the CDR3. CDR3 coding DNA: TGTGCCAGCAGTCCTGAGGGGAGGGGAACAGGCTACGAGCTGTACTTC. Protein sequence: CASSPEGRGTGYELYF.

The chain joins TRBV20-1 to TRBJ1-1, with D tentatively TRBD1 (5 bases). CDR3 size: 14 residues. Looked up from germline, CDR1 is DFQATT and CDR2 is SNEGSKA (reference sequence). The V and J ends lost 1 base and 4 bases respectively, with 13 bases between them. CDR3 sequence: CSARVRGRFTEAFF. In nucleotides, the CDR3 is TGCAGTGCTAGAGTACGGGGGAGGTTCACTGAAGCTTTCTTT.

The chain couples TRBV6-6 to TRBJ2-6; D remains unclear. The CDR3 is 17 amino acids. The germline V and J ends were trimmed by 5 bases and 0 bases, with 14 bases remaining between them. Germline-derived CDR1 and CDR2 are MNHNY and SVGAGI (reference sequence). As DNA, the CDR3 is TGTGCCAGCAGTCCCAGAGGCGGATCCTCTGGGGCCAACGTCCTGACTTTC. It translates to CASSPRGGSSGANVLTF.

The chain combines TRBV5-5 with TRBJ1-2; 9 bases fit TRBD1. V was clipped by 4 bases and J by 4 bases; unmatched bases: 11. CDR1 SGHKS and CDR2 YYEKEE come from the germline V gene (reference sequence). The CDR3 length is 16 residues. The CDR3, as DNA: TGTGCCAGCAGCCAAGAACCGGGACAGGGAACCTATGGCTACACCTTC. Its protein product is CASSQEPGQGTYGYTF. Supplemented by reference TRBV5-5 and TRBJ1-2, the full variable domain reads DAGVTQSPTHLIKTRGQQVTLRCSPISGHKSVSWYQQVLGQGPQFIFQYYEKEERGRGNFPDRFSARQFPNYSSELNVNALLLGDSALYLCASSQEPGQGTYGYTFGSGTRLTVV.

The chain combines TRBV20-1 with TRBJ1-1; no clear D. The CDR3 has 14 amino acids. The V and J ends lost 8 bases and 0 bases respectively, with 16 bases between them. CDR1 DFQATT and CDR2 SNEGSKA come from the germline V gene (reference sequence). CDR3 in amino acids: CSSLDGSMNTEAFF. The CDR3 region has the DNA TGCAGTTCCCTCGACGGATCCATGAACACTGAAGCTTTCTTT.

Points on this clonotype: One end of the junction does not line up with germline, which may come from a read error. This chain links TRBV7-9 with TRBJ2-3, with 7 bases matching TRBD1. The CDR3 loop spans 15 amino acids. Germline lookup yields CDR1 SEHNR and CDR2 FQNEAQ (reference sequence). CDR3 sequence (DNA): TGTGCCAGCAGCGGCCGGGACAGAGACACATATACGCAGTATTTT. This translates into CASSGRDRDTYTQYF.

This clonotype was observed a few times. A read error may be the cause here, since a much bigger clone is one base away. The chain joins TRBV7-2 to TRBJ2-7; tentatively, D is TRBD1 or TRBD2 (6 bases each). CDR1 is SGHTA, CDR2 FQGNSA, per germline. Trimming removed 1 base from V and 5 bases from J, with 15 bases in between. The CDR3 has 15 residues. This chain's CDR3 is CASSLEAWGANEQYF. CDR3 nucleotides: TGTGCCAGCAGCTTAGAGGCTTGGGGGGCTAACGAGCAGTACTTC.

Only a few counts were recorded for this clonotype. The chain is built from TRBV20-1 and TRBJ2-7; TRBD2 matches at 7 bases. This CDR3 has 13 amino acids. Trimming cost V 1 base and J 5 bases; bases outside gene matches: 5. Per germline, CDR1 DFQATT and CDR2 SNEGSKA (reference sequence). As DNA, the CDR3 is TGCAGTGCTAGAGTGACTAGCCTCCACGAGCAGTACTTC. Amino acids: CSARVTSLHEQYF.

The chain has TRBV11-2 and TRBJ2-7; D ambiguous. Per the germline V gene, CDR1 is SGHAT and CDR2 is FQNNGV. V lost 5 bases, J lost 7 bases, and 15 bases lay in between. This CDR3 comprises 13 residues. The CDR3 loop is CASSNNGAREQYF. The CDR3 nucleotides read TGTGCCAGCAGCAACAATGGCGCAAGGGAGCAGTACTTC.

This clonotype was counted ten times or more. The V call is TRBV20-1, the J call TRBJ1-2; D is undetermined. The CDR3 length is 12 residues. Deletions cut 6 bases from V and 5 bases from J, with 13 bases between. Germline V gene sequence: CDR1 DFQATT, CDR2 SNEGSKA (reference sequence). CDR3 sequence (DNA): TGCAGTGCGGTGGTGGATACGTATGGCTACACCTTC. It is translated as CSAVVDTYGYTF.

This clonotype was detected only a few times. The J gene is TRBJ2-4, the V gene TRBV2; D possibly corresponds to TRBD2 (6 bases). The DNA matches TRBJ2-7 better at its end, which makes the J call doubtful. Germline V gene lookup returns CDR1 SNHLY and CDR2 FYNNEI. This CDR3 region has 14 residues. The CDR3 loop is CASSLEGNPYEQYF. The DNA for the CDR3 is TGTGCCAGCAGTTTGGAGGGCAATCCCTACGAGCAGTACTTC.

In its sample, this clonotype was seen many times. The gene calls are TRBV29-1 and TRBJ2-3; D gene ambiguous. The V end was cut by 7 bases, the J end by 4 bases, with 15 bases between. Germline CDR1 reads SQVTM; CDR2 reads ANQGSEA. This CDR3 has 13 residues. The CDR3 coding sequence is TGCAGCGGAGACGTGGGGATTTCAGATACGCAGTATTTT. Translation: CSGDVGISDTQYF.

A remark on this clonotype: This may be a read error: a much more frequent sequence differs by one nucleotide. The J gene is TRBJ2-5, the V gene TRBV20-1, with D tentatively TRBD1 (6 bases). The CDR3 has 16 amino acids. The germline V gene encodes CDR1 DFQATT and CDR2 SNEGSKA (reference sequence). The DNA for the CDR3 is TGCAGTGCTAGAGATCCTTCGACAGGCATAGGGGAGACCAAGTACTTC. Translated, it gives CSARDPSTGIGETKYF.

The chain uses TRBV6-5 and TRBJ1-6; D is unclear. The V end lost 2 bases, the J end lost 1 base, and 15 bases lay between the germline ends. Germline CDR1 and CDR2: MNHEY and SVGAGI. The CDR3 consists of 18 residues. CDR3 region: CASSYGRQARSYNSPLHF. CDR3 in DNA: TGTGCCAGCAGTTACGGGAGGCAGGCGAGGTCCTATAATTCACCCCTCCACTTT.

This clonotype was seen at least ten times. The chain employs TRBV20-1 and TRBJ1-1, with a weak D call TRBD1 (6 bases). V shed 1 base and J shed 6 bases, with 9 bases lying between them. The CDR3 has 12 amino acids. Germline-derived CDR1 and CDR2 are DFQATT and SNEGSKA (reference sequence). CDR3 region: CSARGTEAEAFF. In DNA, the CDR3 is TGCAGTGCTAGAGGGACAGAAGCTGAAGCTTTCTTT.

Here the CDR3 DNA reads TGTGCCACCAGTGGCCCTTCTGGGGCCAACGTCCTGACTTTC. Encoded protein: CATSGPSGANVLTF. This chain uses TRBV24-1 with TRBJ2-6, with unresolved D. The CDR3 has 14 residues. Germline values: CDR1 KGHDR, CDR2 SFDVKD. V dropped 5 bases and J dropped 1 base, with 5 bases sitting between them.

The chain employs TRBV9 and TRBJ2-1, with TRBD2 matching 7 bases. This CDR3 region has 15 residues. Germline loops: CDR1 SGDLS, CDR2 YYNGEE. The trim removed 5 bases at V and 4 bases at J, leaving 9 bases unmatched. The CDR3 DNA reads TGTGCCAGCAGTCCCCCGGCGGGAGAGTACAATGAGCAGTTCTTC. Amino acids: CASSPPAGEYNEQFF.

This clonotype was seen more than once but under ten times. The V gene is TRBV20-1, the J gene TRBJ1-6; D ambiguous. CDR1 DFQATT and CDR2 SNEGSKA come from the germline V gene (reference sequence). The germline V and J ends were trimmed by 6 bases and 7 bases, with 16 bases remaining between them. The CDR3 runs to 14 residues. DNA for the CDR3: TGCAGTGCCACCGGTGGAGGGAGGAATTCACCCCTCCACTTT. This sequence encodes CSATGGGRNSPLHF.

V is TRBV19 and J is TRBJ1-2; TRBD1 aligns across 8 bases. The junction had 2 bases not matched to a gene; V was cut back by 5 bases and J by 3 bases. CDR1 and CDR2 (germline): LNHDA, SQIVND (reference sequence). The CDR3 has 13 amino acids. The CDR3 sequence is CASSGQGHYGYTF. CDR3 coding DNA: TGTGCCAGTAGTGGACAGGGCCACTATGGCTACACCTTC. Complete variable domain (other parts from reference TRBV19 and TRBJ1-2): DGGITQSPKYLFRKEGQNVTLSCEQNLNHDAMYWYRQDPGQGLRLIYYSQIVNDFQKGDIAEGYSVSREKKESFPLTVTSAQKNPTAFYLCASSGQGHYGYTFGSGTRLTVV.

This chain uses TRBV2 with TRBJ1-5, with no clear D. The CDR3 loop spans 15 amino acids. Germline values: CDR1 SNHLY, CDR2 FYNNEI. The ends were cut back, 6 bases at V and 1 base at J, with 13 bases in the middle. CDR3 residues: CASSSWVTSNQPQHF. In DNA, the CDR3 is TGTGCCAGCAGCTCCTGGGTCACCAGCAATCAGCCCCAGCATTTT. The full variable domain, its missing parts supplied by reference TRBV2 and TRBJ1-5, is EPEVTQTPSHQVTQMGQEVILRCVPISNHLYFYWYRQILGQKVEFLVSFYNNEISEKSEIFDDQFSVERPDGSNFTLKIRSTKLEDSAMYFCASSSWVTSNQPQHFGDGTRLSIL.

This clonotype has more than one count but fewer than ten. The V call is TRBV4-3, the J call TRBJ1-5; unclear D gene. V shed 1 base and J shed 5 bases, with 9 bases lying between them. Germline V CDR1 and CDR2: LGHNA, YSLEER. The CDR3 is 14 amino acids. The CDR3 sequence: CASSQGVNDQPQHF. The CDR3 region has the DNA TGCGCCAGCAGCCAAGGCGTGAACGATCAGCCCCAGCATTTT.

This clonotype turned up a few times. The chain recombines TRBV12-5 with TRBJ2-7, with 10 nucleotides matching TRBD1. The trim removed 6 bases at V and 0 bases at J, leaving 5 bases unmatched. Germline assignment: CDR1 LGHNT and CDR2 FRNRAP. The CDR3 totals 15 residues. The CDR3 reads CASGAGTGASYEQYF. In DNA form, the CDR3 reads TGTGCTAGTGGAGCCGGGACAGGGGCCTCCTACGAGCAGTACTTC.

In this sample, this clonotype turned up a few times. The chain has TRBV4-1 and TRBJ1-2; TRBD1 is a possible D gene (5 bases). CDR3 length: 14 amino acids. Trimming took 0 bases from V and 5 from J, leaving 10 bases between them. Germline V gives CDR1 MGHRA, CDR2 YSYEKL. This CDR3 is CASSQDGAWYGYTF. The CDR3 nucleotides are TGCGCCAGCAGCCAAGACGGGGCGTGGTATGGCTACACCTTC.

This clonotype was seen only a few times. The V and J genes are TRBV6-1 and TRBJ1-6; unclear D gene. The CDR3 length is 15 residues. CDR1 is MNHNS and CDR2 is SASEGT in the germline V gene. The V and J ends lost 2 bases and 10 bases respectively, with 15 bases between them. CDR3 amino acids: CASSERSAFRSPLHF. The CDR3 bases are TGTGCCAGCAGTGAAAGGAGCGCATTTCGGTCACCCCTCCACTTT.

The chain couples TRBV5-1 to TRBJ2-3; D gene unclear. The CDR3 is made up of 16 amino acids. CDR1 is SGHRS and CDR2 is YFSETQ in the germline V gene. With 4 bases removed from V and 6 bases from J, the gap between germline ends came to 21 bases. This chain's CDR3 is CASSLVAGFSFDTQYF. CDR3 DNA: TGCGCCAGCAGCCTTGTGGCCGGGTTTTCTTTCGATACGCAGTATTTT.

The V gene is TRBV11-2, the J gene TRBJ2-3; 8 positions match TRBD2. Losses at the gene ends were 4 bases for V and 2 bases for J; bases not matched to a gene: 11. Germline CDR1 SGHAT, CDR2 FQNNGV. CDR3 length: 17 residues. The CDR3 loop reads CASSSSSAGANTDTQYF. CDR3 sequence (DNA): TGTGCCAGCAGCTCTTCGTCAGCGGGAGCTAACACAGATACGCAGTATTTT.

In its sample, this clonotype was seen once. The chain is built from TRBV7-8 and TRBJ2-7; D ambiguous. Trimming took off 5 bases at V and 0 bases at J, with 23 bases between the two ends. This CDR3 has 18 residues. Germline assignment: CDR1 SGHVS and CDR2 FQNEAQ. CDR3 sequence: CASSPVGSGPRISYEQYF. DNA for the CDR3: TGTGCCAGCAGCCCGGTTGGATCTGGTCCCCGAATCTCCTACGAGCAGTACTTC.

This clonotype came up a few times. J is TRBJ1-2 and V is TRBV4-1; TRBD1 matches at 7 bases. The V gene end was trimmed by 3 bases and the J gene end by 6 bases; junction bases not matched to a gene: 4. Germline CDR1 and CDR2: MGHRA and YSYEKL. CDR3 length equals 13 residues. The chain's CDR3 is CASSQADRDGYTF. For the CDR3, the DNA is TGCGCCAGCAGCCAGGCCGACAGGGATGGCTACACCTTC.